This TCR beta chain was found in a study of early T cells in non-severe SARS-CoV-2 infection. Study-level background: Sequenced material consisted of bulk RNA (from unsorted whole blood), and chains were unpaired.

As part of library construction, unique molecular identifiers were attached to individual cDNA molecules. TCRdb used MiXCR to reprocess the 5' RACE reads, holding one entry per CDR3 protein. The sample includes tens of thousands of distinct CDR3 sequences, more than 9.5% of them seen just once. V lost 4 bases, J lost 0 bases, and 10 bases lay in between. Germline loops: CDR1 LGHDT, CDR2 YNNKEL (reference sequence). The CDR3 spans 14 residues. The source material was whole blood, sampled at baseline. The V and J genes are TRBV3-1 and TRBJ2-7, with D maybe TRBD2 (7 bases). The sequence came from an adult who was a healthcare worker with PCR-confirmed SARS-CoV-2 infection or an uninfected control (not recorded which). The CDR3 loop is CASSPGGLSYEQYF. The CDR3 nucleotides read TGTGCCAGCAGCCCGGGGGGCCTCTCCTACGAGCAGTACTTC.